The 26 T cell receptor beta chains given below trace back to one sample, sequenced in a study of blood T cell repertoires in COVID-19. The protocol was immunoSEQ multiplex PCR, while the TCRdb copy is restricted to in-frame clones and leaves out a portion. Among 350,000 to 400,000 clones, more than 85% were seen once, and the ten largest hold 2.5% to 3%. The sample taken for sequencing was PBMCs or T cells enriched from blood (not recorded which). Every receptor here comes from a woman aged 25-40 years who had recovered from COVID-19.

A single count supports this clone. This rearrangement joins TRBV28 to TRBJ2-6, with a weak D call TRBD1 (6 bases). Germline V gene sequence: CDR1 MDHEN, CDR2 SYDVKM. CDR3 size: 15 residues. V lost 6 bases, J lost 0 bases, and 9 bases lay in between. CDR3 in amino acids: CASRDSFSGANVLTF. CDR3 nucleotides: TGTGCCAGCAGGGACAGCTTCTCTGGGGCCAACGTCCTGACTTTC.

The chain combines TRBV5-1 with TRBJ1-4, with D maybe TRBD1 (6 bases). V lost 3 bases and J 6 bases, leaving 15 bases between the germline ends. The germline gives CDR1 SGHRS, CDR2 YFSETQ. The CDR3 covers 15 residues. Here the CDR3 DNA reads TGCGCCAGCAGCTCTCGGCTGGGGGCGGATGAAAAACTGTTTTTT. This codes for CASSSRLGADEKLFF. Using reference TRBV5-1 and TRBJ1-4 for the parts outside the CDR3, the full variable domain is KAGVTQTPRYLIKTRGQQVTLSCSPISGHRSVSWYQQTPGQGLQFLFEYFSETQRNKGNFPGRFSGRQFSNSRSEMNVSTLELGDSALYLCASSSRLGADEKLFFGSGTQLSVL.

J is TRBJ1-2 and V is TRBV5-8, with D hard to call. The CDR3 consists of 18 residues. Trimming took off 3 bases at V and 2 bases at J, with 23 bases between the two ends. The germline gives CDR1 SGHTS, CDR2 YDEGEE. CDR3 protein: CASSYLWTSFAENYGYTF. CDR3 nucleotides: TGTGCCAGCAGCTACCTTTGGACTTCGTTTGCGGAAAACTATGGCTACACCTTC. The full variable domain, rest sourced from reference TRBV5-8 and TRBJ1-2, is EAGVTQSPTHLIKTRGQQATLRCSPISGHTSVYWYQQALGLGLQFLLWYDEGEERNRGNFPPRFSGRQFPNYSSELNVNALELEDSALYLCASSYLWTSFAENYGYTFGSGTRLTVV.

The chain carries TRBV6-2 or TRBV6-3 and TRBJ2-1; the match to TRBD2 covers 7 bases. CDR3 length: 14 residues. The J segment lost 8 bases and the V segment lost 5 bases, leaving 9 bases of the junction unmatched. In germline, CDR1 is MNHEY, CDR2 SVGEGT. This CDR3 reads CASSLLATRDEQFF. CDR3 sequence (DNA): TGTGCCAGCAGTCTACTAGCGACGAGGGATGAGCAGTTCTTC.

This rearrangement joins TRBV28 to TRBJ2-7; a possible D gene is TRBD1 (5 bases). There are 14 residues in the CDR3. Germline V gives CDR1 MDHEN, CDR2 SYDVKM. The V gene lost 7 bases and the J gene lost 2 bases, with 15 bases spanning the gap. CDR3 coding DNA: TGTGCCAGCACCCGCGGACACCCGACCTACGAGCAGTACTTC. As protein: CASTRGHPTYEQYF.

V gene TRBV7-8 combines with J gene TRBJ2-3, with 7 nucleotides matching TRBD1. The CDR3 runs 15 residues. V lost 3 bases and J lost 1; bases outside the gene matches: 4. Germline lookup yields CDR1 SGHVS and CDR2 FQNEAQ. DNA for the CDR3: TGTGCCAGCAGCTTTAGGGGGCGTGGCACAGATACGCAGTATTTT. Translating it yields CASSFRGRGTDTQYF.

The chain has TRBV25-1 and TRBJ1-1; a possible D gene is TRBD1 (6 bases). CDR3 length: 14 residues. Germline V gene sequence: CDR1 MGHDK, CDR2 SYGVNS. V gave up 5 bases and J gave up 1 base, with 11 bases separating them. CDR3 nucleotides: TGTGCCAGCAGTCCGTGGACAGAGAACACTGAAGCTTTCTTT. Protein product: CASSPWTENTEAFF.

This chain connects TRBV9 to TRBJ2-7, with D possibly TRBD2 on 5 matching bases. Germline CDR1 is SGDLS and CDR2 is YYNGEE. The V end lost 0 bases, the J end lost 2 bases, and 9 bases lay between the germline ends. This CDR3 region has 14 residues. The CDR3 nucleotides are TGTGCCAGCAGCGTAGGGAGGCATCCCTACGAGCAGTACTTC. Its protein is CASSVGRHPYEQYF.

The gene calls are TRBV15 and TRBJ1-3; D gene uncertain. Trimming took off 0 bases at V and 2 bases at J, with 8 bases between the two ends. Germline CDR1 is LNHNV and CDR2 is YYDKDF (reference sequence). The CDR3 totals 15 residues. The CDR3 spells CATSRDLAAGNTIYF. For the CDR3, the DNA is TGTGCCACCAGCAGAGATCTGGCAGCTGGAAACACCATATATTTT.

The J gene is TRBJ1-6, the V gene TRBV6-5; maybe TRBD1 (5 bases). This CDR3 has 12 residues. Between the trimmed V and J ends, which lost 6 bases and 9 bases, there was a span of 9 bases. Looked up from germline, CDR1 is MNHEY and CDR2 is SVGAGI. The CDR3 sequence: CASRAGISPLHF. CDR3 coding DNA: TGTGCCAGCAGAGCAGGGATTTCACCCCTCCACTTT.

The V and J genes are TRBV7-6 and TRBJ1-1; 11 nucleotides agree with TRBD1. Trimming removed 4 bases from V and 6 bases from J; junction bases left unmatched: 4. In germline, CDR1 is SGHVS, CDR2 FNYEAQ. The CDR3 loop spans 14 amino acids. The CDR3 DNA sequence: TGTGCCAGCAGCTCTGGACAGGGGGCTGCTGAAGCTTTCTTT. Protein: CASSSGQGAAEAFF.

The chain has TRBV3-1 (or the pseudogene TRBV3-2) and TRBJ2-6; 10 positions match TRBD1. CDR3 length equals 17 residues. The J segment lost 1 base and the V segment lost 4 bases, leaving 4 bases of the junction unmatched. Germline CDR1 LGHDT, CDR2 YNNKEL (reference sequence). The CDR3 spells CASSPWDRGSGANVLTF. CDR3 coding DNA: TGTGCCAGCAGCCCCTGGGACAGGGGTTCTGGGGCCAACGTCCTGACTTTC.

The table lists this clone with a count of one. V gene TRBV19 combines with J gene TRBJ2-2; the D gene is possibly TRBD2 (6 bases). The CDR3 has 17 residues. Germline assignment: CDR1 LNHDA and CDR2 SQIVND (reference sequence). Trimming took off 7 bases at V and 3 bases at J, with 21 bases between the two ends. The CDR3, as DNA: TGTGCCAGTACCCCGGTGGTAGCGGAGCCTTACACCGGGGAGCTGTTTTTT. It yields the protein CASTPVVAEPYTGELFF.

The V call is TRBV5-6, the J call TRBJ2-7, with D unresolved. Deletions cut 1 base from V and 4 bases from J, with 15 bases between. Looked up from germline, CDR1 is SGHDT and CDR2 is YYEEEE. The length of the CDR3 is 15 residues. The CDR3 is CASSLFGSGVYEQYF. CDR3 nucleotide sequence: TGTGCCAGCAGCTTGTTTGGGTCGGGTGTGTACGAGCAGTACTTC. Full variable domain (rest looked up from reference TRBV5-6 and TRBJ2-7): DAGVTQSPTHLIKTRGQQVTLRCSPKSGHDTVSWYQQALGQGPQFIFQYYEEEERQRGNFPDRFSGHQFPNYSSELNVNALLLGDSALYLCASSLFGSGVYEQYFGPGTRLTVT.

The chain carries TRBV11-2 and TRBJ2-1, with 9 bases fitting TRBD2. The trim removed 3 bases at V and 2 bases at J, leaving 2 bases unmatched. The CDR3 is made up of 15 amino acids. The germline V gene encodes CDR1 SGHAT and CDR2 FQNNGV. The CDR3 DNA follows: TGTGCCAGCAGCTTGGGCGGGAGGGCCTACAATGAGCAGTTCTTC. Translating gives CASSLGGRAYNEQFF.

In nucleotides, the CDR3 is TGTGCCAGCAGTCCGGCCTACGAGCAGTACTTC. It is translated as CASSPAYEQYF. The V gene is TRBV6-1, the J gene TRBJ2-7; D not resolved. The CDR3 length is 11 residues. Germline CDR1 reads MNHNS; CDR2 reads SASEGT. V was shortened by 5 bases and J by 2 bases, with 4 bases between the two germline ends.

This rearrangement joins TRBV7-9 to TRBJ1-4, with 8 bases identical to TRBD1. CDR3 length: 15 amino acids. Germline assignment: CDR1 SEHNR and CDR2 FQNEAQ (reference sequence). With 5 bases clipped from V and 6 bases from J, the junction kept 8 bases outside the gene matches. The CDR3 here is CASSPRQGWDEKLFF. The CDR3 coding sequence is TGTGCCAGCAGCCCGAGACAGGGGTGGGATGAAAAACTGTTTTTT.

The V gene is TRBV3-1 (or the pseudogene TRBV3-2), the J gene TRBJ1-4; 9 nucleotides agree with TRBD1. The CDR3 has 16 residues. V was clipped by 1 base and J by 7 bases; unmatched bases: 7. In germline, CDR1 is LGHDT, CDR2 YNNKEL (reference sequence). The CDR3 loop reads CASSQGTQGAREKLFF. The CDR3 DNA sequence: TGTGCCAGCAGCCAAGGGACACAGGGGGCTCGTGAAAAACTGTTTTTT.

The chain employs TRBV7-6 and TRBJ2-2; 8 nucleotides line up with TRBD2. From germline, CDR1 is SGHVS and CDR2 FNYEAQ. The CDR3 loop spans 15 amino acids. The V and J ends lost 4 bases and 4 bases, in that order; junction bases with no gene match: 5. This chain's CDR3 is CASSSGLVSTGELFF. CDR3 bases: TGTGCCAGCAGCTCGGGACTAGTTAGCACCGGGGAGCTGTTTTTT. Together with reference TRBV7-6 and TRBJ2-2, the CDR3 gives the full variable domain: GAGVSQSPRYKVTKRGQDVALRCDPISGHVSLYWYRQALGQGPEFLTYFNYEAQQDKSGLPNDRFSAERPEGSISTLTIQRTEQRDSAMYRCASSSGLVSTGELFFGEGSRLTVL.

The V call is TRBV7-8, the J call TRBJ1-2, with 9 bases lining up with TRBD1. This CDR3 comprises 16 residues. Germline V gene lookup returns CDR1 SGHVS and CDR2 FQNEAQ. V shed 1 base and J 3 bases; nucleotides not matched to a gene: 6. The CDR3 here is CASSLEPGQGDYGYTF. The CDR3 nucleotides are TGTGCCAGCAGCTTAGAACCGGGACAGGGCGACTATGGCTACACCTTC. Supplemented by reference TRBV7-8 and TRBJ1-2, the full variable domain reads GAGVSQSPRYKVAKRGQDVALRCDPISGHVSLFWYQQALGQGPEFLTYFQNEAQLDKSGLPSDRFFAERPEGSVSTLKIQRTQQEDSAVYLCASSLEPGQGDYGYTFGSGTRLTVV.

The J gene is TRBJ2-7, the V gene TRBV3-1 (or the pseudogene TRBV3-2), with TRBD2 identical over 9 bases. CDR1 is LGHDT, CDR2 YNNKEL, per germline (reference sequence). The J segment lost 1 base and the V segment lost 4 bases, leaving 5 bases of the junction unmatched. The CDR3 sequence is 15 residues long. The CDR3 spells CASSLVAGASYEQYF. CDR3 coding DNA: TGTGCCAGCAGCCTGGTAGCGGGAGCTTCCTACGAGCAGTACTTC.

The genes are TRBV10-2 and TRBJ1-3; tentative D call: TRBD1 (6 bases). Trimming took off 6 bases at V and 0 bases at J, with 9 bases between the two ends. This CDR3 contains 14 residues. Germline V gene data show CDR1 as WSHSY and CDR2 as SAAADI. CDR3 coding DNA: TGCGCCAGCAGCGAACAGGGCTCTGGAAACACCATATATTTT. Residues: CASSEQGSGNTIYF.

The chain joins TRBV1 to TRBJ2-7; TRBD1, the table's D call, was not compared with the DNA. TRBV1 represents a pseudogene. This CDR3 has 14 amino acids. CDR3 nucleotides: TGCACCAGCAGCCCCCGGGACAGGGTTGGGGAGCAGTACTTC. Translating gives CTSSPRDRVGEQYF.

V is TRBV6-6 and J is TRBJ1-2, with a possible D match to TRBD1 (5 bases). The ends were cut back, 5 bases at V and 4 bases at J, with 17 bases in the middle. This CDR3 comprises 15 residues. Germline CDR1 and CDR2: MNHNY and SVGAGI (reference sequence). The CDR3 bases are TGTGCCAGCAGTCCCCACCAGACGGGACTCTATGGCTACACCTTC. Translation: CASSPHQTGLYGYTF.

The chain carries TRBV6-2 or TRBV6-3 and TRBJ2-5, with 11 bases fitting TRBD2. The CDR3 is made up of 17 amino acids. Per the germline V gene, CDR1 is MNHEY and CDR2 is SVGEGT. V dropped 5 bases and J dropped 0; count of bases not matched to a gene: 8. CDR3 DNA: TGTGCCAGCAGTGGACTAGCGGGCCGTCCGAACCAAGAGACCCAGTACTTC. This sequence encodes CASSGLAGRPNQETQYF.

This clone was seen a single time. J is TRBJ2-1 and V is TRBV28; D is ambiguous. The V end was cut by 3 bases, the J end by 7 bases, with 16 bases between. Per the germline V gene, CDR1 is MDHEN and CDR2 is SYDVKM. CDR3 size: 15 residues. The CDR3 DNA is TGTGCCAGCAGTTTGATCGACAACGCAGATAATGAGCAGTTCTTC. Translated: CASSLIDNADNEQFF.